This paragraph covers one T cell receptor (beta chain) sequence. Its antigen remains unidentified. This CDR3 region has 13 residues. Trimming removed 1 base from V and 2 bases from J, with 6 bases in between. Per the germline V gene, CDR1 is LGHNA and CDR2 is YNFKEQ. Sequencing was done on patients that had shown CD8+CD57+ cell expansion by flow cytometry. Blood sampling was performed on the patients, and none of them had received therapy by then. These data are taken from a study of CD8+CD57+ T cells in acquired aplastic anemia. Turning to the study itself: DNA recovered from sorted CD4+ and CD8+ cells had a mean of approximately 3 ug.

TCR beta VDJ and CDR3 were profiled, and genomic DNA was the template. TCRdb ran MiXCR on the reads and lists one entry per CDR3 protein. The sample contains about 40,000 distinct CDR3 sequences, over 55% of which appear only once. Study-wide points: Patients and controls turned out to have 25 to 35 CD8+ CDR3 sequences in common. No significant patient-versus-control difference appeared in CD8+ Simpson's diversity.

Source material: sorted CD4+, CD8+, or CD8+CD57+ T cells (not recorded which) from PBMCs. The sequence derives from a human donor with aplastic anemia. The V and J genes are TRBV4-2 and TRBJ2-7; D might be TRBD1 (5 bases). The CDR3 protein is CASSQGQTYEQYF. DNA of the CDR3: TGTGCCAGCAGCCAAGGACAGACCTACGAGCAGTACTTC.